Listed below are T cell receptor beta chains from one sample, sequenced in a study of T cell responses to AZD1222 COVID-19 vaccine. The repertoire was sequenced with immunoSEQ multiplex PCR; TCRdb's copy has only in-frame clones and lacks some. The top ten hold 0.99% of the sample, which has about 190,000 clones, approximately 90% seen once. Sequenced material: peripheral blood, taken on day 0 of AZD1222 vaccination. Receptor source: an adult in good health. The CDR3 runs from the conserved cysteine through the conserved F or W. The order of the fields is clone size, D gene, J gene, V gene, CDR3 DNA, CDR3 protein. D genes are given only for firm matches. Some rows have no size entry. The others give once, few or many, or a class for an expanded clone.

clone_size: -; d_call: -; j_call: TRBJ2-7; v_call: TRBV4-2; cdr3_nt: TGTGCCAGCAGCCAAGAGGGTCCAGGGGTCGAAACCTACGAGCAGTACTTC; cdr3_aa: CASSQEGPGVETYEQYF
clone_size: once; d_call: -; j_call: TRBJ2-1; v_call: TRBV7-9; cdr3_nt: TGTGCCAGCAGCTTAGTGCAGGGTGGCCATGAGCAGTTCTTC; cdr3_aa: CASSLVQGGHEQFF
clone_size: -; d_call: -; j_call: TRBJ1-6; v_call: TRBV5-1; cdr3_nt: TGCGCCAGCAGCTTGGGAGTACAGGGACCAACACCCCTCCACTTT; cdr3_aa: CASSLGVQGPTPLHF
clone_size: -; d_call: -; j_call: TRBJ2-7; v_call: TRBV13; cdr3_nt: TGTGCCAGCAGCTTAGGACGCAACCAACTCTACGAGCAGTACTTC; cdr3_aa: CASSLGRNQLYEQYF
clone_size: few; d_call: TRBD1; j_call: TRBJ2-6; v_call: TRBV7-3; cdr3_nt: TGTGCCAGCAGAAGGACAGGAGGCGCGTCTGGGGCCAACGTCCTGACTTTC; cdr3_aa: CASRRTGGASGANVLTF
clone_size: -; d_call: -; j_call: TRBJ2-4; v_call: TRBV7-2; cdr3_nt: TGTGCCAGCAGCTTAACTGGGGATGCAAACATTCAGTACTTC; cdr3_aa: CASSLTGDANIQYF
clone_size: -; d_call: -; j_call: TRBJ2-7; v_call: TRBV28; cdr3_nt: TGTGCCAGCAGTTCTATAGCCACAGCCGGAACCTACGAGCAGTACTTC; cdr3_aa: CASSSIATAGTYEQYF
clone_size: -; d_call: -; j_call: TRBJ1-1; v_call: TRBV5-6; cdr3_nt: TGTGCCAGCAGCTTGCCGACGAACACTGAAGCTTTCTTT; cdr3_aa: CASSLPTNTEAFF
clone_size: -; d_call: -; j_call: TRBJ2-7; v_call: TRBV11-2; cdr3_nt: TGTGCCAGCAGCTTAGCGGCGGGCGAGCAGTACTTC; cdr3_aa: CASSLAAGEQYF
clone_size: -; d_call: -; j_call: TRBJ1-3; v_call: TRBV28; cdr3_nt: TGTGCCACCCGCGGCGGGACCTCTGGAAACACCATATATTTT; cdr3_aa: CATRGGTSGNTIYF
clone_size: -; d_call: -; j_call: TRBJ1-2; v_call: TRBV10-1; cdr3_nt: TGCGCCAGCAGTGCGTTGGCCCTCTATGGCTACACCTTC; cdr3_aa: CASSALALYGYTF
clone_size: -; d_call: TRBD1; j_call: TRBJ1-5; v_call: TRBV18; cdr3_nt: TGTGCCAGCTCACCACCGTCAGGGGGCGGACAGCCCCAGCATTTT; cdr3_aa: CASSPPSGGGQPQHF
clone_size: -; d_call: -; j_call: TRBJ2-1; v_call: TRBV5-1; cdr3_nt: TGCGCCAGCAGCCAAAATCCTAGCGACAGCTACAATGAGCAGTTCTTC; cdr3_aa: CASSQNPSDSYNEQFF
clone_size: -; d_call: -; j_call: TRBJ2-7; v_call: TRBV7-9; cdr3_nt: TGTGCCAGCAGCCCAAAACCCGCTTCCTACGAGCAGTACTTC; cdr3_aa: CASSPKPASYEQYF
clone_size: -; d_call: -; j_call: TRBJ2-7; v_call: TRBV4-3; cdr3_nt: TGCGCCAGCAGCCAAGAGGTGGGTTACGAGCAGTACTTC; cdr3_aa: CASSQEVGYEQYF
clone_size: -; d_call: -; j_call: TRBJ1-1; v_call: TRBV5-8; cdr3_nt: TGTGCCAGCAGCTTGCTTTGGCACACTGAAGCTTTCTTT; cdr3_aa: CASSLLWHTEAFF
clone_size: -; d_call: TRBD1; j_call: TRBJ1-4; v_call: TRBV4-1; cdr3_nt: TGCGCCAGCAGCCAGGGACAGCCGACCCGGGGTAATGAAAAACTGTTTTTT; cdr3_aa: CASSQGQPTRGNEKLFF
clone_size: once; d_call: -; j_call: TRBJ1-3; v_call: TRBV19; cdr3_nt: TGTGCCAGTAGTACCTCTGGCGGAAACACCATATATTTT; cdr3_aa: CASSTSGGNTIYF